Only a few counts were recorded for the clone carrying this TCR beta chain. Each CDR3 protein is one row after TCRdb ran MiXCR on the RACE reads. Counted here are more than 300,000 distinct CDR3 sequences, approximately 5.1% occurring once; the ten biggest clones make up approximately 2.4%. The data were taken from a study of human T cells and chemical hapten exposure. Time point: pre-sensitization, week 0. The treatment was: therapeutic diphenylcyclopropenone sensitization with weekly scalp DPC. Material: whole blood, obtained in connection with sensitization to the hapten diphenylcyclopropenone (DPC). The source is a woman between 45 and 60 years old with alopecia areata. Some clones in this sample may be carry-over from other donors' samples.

In DNA form, the CDR3 reads TGTGCCAGCAGTTACGGACAGGGGGCGAATCAGCCCCAGCATTTT. Translated: CASSYGQGANQPQHF. V gene TRBV6-5 combines with J gene TRBJ1-5, with 11 bases that match TRBD1. This CDR3 comprises 15 residues. In germline, CDR1 is MNHEY, CDR2 SVGAGI. V gave up 2 bases and J gave up 4 bases; unmatched junction bases: 1.